The T cell receptor (beta chain) described here comes from a study of cytomegalovirus exposure and HLA in healthy donors. Primers included in the PCR were 60 Vbeta and 13 Jbeta primers. Only in-frame clones appear in the TCRdb table, and some are missing; sequencing was by immunoSEQ multiplex PCR. This table has some 140,000 clones, about 76% appearing once. Trimming at V came to 5 bases and at J to 9 bases, leaving 8 bases not matched to a gene. Germline CDR1 is MNHNY and CDR2 is SVGAGI (reference sequence). The CDR3 consists of 14 residues. Specimen: PBMCs. The receptor comes from a woman between 40 and 50 years old in good health and CMV-seronegative. The chain employs TRBV6-6 and TRBJ1-5, with TRBD1 identical over 9 bases. Here the CDR3 reads CASSTGGEGRPQHF. The CDR3 DNA reads as TGTGCCAGCAGTACAGGGGGCGAAGGGCGGCCCCAGCATTTT.